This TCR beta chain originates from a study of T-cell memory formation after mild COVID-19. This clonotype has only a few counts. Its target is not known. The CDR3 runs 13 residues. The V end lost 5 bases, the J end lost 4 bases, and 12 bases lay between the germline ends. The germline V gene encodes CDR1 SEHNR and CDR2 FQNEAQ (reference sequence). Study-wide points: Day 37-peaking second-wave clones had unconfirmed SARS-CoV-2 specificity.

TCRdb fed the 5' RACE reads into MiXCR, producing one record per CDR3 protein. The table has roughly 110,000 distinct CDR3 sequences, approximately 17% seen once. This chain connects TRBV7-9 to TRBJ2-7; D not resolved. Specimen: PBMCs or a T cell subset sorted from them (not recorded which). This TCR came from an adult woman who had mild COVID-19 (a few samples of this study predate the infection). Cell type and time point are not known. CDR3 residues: CASSLGPYYEQYF. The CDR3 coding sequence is TGTGCCAGCAGCCTTGGACCCTATTACGAGCAGTACTTC.